This T cell receptor (beta chain) was recovered during a study of T-cell memory formation after mild COVID-19. Overall study results and limits: Some clones that responded were present in memory (sampled pre-infection), which suggests cross-reactive memory joined.

TCRdb used MiXCR to reprocess the 5' RACE reads, holding one entry per CDR3 protein. The table shows a few hundred thousand distinct CDR3 sequences, with under 30% occurring only once. In its sample, this clonotype was seen a few times. Its antigen is still unknown. The sample taken for sequencing was PBMCs or a T cell subset sorted from them (not recorded which). The receptor was isolated from an adult woman who had mild COVID-19 (a few samples of this study predate the infection). Cell type and time point are not known.

This CDR3 is CASSSDGVNTEAFF. CDR3 nucleotides: TGTGCCAGCAGTTCGGATGGTGTGAACACTGAAGCTTTCTTT. The rearrangement joins TRBV6-5 to TRBJ1-1; no firm D call. This CDR3 has 14 residues. Germline loops: CDR1 MNHEY, CDR2 SVGAGI. Between the trimmed V and J ends, which lost 4 bases and 0 bases, there was a span of 9 bases.